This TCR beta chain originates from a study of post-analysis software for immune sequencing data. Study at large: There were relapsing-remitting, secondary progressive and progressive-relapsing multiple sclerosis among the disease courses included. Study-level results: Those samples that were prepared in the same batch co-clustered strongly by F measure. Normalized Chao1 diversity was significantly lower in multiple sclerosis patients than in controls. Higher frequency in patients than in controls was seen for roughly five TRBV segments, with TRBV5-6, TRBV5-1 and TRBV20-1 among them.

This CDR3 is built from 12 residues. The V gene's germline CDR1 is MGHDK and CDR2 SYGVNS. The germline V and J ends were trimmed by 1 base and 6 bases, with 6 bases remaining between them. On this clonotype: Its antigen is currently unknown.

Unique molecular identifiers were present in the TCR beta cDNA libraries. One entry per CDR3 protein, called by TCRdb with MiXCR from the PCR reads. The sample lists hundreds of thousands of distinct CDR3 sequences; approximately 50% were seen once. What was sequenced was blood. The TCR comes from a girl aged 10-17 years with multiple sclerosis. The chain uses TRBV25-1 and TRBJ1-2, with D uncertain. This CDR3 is CASSEFLNGYTF. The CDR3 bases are TGTGCCAGCAGTGAATTTCTGAATGGCTACACCTTC.